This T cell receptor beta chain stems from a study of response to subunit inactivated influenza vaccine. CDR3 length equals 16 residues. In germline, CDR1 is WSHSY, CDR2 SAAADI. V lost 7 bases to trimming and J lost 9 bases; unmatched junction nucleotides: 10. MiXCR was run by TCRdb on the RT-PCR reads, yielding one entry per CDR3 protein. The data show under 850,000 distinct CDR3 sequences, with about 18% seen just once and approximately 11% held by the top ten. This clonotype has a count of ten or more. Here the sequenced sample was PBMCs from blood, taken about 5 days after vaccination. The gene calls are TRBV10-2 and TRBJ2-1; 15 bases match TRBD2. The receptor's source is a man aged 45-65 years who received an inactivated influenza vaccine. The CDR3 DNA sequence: TGCGCCAGCACCTCCGGACTAGCGGGGGGGCCAGGTGAGCAGTTCTTC. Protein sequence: CASTSGLAGGPGEQFF.